These 15 T cell receptor beta chains came from one sample sequenced in a study of T cell responses to AZD1222 COVID-19 vaccine. Libraries were prepared by immunoSEQ multiplex PCR; TCRdb keeps only in-frame clonotypes and omits some of them. The table has 95,000 to 150,000 clones, 75% to 90% seen once. This specimen consisted of peripheral blood, obtained on day 0 of AZD1222 vaccination. The origin of the receptors is an adult in good health.

The chain couples TRBV5-1 to TRBJ1-1; 7 nucleotides line up with TRBD1. With 1 base clipped from V and 5 bases from J, the junction kept 5 bases outside the gene matches. Germline V CDR1 and CDR2: SGHRS, YFSETQ. The CDR3 has 14 residues. The CDR3 protein is CASSLTRGVTEAFF. The CDR3 region has the DNA TGCGCCAGCAGCTTGACCAGGGGGGTGACTGAAGCTTTCTTT.

The rearrangement links TRBV7-2 to TRBJ1-3; D uncertain. V shed 1 base and J shed 0 bases, with 10 bases lying between them. This CDR3 is built from 16 residues. Per the germline V gene, CDR1 is SGHTA and CDR2 is FQGNSA. The CDR3 reads CASSLGSFRSGNTIYF. CDR3 in DNA: TGTGCCAGCAGCTTAGGTAGTTTCCGCTCTGGAAACACCATATATTTT. The complete variable domain, with remaining parts taken from reference TRBV7-2 and TRBJ1-3, reads GAGVSQSPSNKVTEKGKDVELRCDPISGHTALYWYRQSLGQGLEFLIYFQGNSAPDKSGLPSDRFSAERTGGSVSTLTIQRTQQEDSAVYLCASSLGSFRSGNTIYFGEGSWLTVV.

V usage is TRBV19 and J usage is TRBJ2-1, with D perhaps TRBD2 (6 bases). Germline loops: CDR1 LNHDA, CDR2 SQIVND (reference sequence). The CDR3 has 15 residues. The germline V and J ends were trimmed by 6 bases and 8 bases, with 20 bases remaining between them. The CDR3 here is CASSRPGLAGDEQFF. The CDR3 nucleotides are TGTGCCAGTAGCCGACCGGGACTGGCTGGGGATGAGCAGTTCTTC.

V gene TRBV11-2 combines with J gene TRBJ1-5; perhaps TRBD1 as D (6 bases). This CDR3 contains 17 residues. The germline V and J ends were trimmed by 3 bases and 1 base, with 16 bases remaining between them. In germline, CDR1 is SGHAT, CDR2 FQNNGV. CDR3 protein: CASSLGKVGGSNQPQHF. In DNA, the CDR3 is TGTGCCAGCAGCTTGGGGAAAGTAGGGGGAAGCAATCAGCCCCAGCATTTT.

The chain joins TRBV5-3 to TRBJ1-2, with no clear D. TRBV5-3 is an ORF for which the function is uncertain. The CDR3 contains 12 residues. V shed 2 bases and J shed 4 bases, with 6 bases lying between them. CDR3 bases: TGTGCCAGAAGCTTAGAAGGCTATGGCTACACCTTC. Translated: CARSLEGYGYTF.

The genes are TRBV12-3 or TRBV12-4 and TRBJ2-1; no clear D. This CDR3 comprises 11 residues. V dropped 7 bases and J dropped 7 bases, with 8 bases sitting between them. The CDR3 region is CASNLGNEQFF. In DNA, the CDR3 is TGTGCCAGCAACTTAGGGAATGAGCAGTTCTTC.

The chain recombines TRBV28 with TRBJ2-3; D is perhaps TRBD1 (5 bases). V dropped 3 bases and J dropped 3 bases, with 22 bases sitting between them. The CDR3 has 18 amino acids. From germline, CDR1 is MDHEN and CDR2 SYDVKM. CDR3 sequence: CASSFGRAFRRTTDTQYF. CDR3 in DNA: TGTGCCAGCAGTTTTGGCAGGGCCTTCCGTCGGACAACAGATACGCAGTATTTT.

The chain joins TRBV6-5 to TRBJ2-2; the match to TRBD1 covers 10 bases. Per germline, CDR1 MNHEY and CDR2 SVGAGI. The CDR3 length is 15 residues. With 5 bases clipped from V and 6 bases from J, the junction kept 6 bases outside the gene matches. CDR3 nucleotide sequence: TGTGCCAGCAGTACCCGGGACAGGGGTCCCGGGGAGCTGTTTTTT. This gives the protein CASSTRDRGPGELFF.

This CDR3 is CASSPGSGINEKLFF. CDR3 nucleotide sequence: TGTGCCAGCTCACCGGGCTCAGGGATCAATGAAAAACTGTTTTTT. J is TRBJ1-4 and V is TRBV18; D may be TRBD1 (5 bases). CDR3 size: 15 residues. CDR1 is KGHSH and CDR2 is LQKENI in the germline V gene. The V gene lost 3 bases and the J gene lost 5 bases, with 13 bases spanning the gap.

This clone occurred a few times. The chain is built from TRBV6-8 and TRBJ1-3; D gene uncertain. V was clipped by 6 bases and J by 3 bases, with 6 bases between them. The length of the CDR3 is 12 residues. Looked up from germline, CDR1 is MNHGY and CDR2 is SAAAGT. The chain's CDR3 is CASRGSGNTIYF. The DNA for the CDR3 is TGTGCCAGCAGGGGAAGTGGAAACACCATATATTTT.

In its sample, this clone was seen once. The chain carries TRBV9 and TRBJ2-7; 9 bases match TRBD1. After removal of 4 bases from V and 6 bases from J, the junction contained 11 bases not matched to a gene. The CDR3 has 15 residues. Germline-derived CDR1 and CDR2 are SGDLS and YYNGEE. CDR3 DNA sequence: TGTGCCAGCAGCCCCTCCGGGACAGGGATGGTCGAGCAGTACTTC. This translates into CASSPSGTGMVEQYF. The full variable domain, completed using reference TRBV9 and TRBJ2-7, is DSGVTQTPKHLITATGQRVTLRCSPRSGDLSVYWYQQSLDQGLQFLIQYYNGEERAKGNILERFSAQQFPDLHSELNLSSLELGDSALYFCASSPSGTGMVEQYFGPGTRLTVT.

This sequence joins TRBV5-6 and TRBJ2-3; TRBD1 aligns across 8 bases. The CDR3 loop spans 16 amino acids. CDR1 is SGHDT and CDR2 is YYEEEE in the germline V gene. V gave up 4 bases and J gave up 0 bases; unmatched junction bases: 7. The CDR3 reads CASSDSRDRSTDTQYF. The CDR3 DNA follows: TGTGCCAGCAGCGATTCCCGGGACAGGAGCACAGATACGCAGTATTTT. Full variable domain (outside the CDR3, taken from reference TRBV5-6 and TRBJ2-3): DAGVTQSPTHLIKTRGQQVTLRCSPKSGHDTVSWYQQALGQGPQFIFQYYEEEERQRGNFPDRFSGHQFPNYSSELNVNALLLGDSALYLCASSDSRDRSTDTQYFGPGTRLTVL.

This chain links TRBV3-1 (or the pseudogene TRBV3-2) with TRBJ1-5; D unresolved. The V gene's germline CDR1 is LGHDT and CDR2 YNNKEL (reference sequence). The V end was cut by 0 bases, the J end by 6 bases, with 9 bases between. The CDR3 has 14 amino acids. CDR3 DNA sequence: TGTGCCAGCAGCCAAGAAGGCCGAAGTCAGCCCCAGCATTTT. Its translation is CASSQEGRSQPQHF.

V gene TRBV7-9 combines with J gene TRBJ1-5; D is uncertain. The V end was cut by 1 base, the J end by 5 bases, with 15 bases between. Germline V gives CDR1 SEHNR, CDR2 FQNEAQ (reference sequence). This CDR3 region has 16 residues. The CDR3 bases are TGTGCCAGCAGCTTAGGGCTTGGAGGGATCCATCAGCCCCAGCATTTT. It encodes CASSLGLGGIHQPQHF. The variable domain in full, with the rest retrieved from reference TRBV7-9 and TRBJ1-5, is DTGVSQNPRHKITKRGQNVTFRCDPISEHNRLYWYRQTLGQGPEFLTYFQNEAQLEKSRLLSDRFSAERPKGSFSTLEIQRTEQGDSAMYLCASSLGLGGIHQPQHFGDGTRLSIL.

The chain carries TRBV6-2 or TRBV6-3 and TRBJ1-2, with D possibly matching TRBD1 (5 bases). Per germline, CDR1 MNHEY and CDR2 SVGEGT. The CDR3 is 14 amino acids. V gave up 4 bases and J gave up 4 bases, with 13 bases separating them. This CDR3 reads CASSSSGPTYGYTF. CDR3 coding DNA: TGTGCCAGCAGTTCCTCGGGGCCCACCTATGGCTACACCTTC.